A selection of T cell receptor beta chains follows, all from one sample in a study of blood T cell repertoires in COVID-19. TCRdb's copy holds only in-frame clones and misses some; the assay was immunoSEQ multiplex PCR. The table has roughly 350,000 clones, more than 75% seen once. The sequenced material came from peripheral blood. These TCRs come from a woman aged 45-65 years with active or convalescent COVID-19. CDR3s include the opening cysteine and the closing phenylalanine or tryptophan. D genes are given only for firm matches. Not all rows give a size; the values are once, few, many and, for expanded clones, a class.

D	V	J	size	CDR3	DNA
-	TRBV14	TRBJ2-2	-	CASSLMETGELFF	TGTGCCAGCAGCCTCATGGAGACCGGGGAGCTGTTTTTT
-	TRBV24-1	TRBJ1-2	-	CATSDSTTNYGYTF	TGTGCCACCAGTGATTCCACTACTAACTATGGCTACACCTTC
-	TRBV25-1	TRBJ1-1	-	CASSERGRMNTEAFF	TGTGCCAGCAGTGAAAGGGGTCGTATGAACACTGAAGCTTTCTTT
TRBD2	TRBV27	TRBJ2-1	-	CASRGLAESNEQFF	TGTGCCAGCAGGGGACTAGCGGAGAGCAATGAGCAGTTCTTC
-	TRBV30	TRBJ2-2	-	CAWSRSHGELFF	TGTGCCTGGAGTAGGAGCCACGGGGAGCTGTTTTTT
TRBD1	TRBV11-2	TRBJ1-1	-	CASSLGLRDRWTEAFF	TGTGCCAGCAGCTTAGGTTTGCGGGACAGATGGACTGAAGCTTTCTTT
TRBD2	TRBV6-2/TRBV6-3	TRBJ2-3	-	CASSYRPTSGGAGDTQYF	TGTGCCAGCAGTTACCGCCCAACTAGCGGGGGTGCGGGCGATACGCAGTATTTT
TRBD2	TRBV5-1	TRBJ2-5	-	CASSLVGLAGGPRVTQYF	TGCGCCAGCAGCTTGGTGGGACTAGCGGGGGGGCCCAGGGTGACCCAGTACTTC
-	TRBV23-1	TRBJ2-7	-	CASSQSRGYEQYF	TGCGCCAGCAGTCAATCGAGGGGGTACGAGCAGTACTTC
TRBD2	TRBV28	TRBJ2-1	-	CASSPRLSSGRRNEQFF	TGTGCCAGCAGTCCAAGGCTATCTAGCGGGAGAAGAAATGAGCAGTTCTTC
TRBD1	TRBV19	TRBJ1-3	-	CASSADRVGGNTIYF	TGTGCCAGTAGTGCCGACAGGGTTGGTGGAAACACCATATATTTT
-	TRBV11-2	TRBJ2-5	-	CASSRGGRPQETQYF	TGTGCCAGCAGTAGGGGGGGGCGCCCCCAAGAGACCCAGTACTTC
TRBD2	TRBV5-1	TRBJ2-3	-	CASSFRPGAGGSDTQYF	TGCGCCAGCAGCTTCCGGCCAGGGGCGGGGGGCTCAGATACGCAGTATTTT
TRBD1	TRBV13	TRBJ1-2	-	CASSLTFSGQVRGYTF	TGTGCCAGCAGCTTAACCTTCTCGGGACAGGTGCGAGGCTACACCTTC
-	TRBV10-3	TRBJ1-5	-	CAFRDTYQPQHF	TGTGCCTTCCGGGACACATATCAGCCCCAGCATTTT
TRBD2	TRBV11-2	TRBJ2-5	-	CASSLEGGRFQETQYF	TGTGCCAGCAGCTTAGAGGGGGGGAGGTTTCAGGAGACCCAGTACTTC
TRBD1	TRBV5-1	TRBJ2-3	-	CASSSGQGPDTQYF	TGCGCCAGCAGCAGCGGACAGGGACCAGATACGCAGTATTTT
-	TRBV5-1	TRBJ2-2	once	CASSFRGGSGELFF	TGCGCCAGCAGCTTTCGGGGAGGATCCGGGGAGCTGTTTTTT
TRBD1	TRBV7-2	TRBJ2-7	-	CASSLEGTGYREQYF	TGTGCCAGCAGCTTAGAGGGGACAGGGTATCGGGAGCAGTACTTC
TRBD2	TRBV30	TRBJ2-1	-	CAWRPGGSSYNEQFF	TGTGCCTGGAGGCCGGGGGGGAGCTCCTACAATGAGCAGTTCTTC
-	TRBV6-5	TRBJ1-5	-	CASSSADQPQHF	TGTGCCAGCAGCTCTGCGGATCAGCCCCAGCATTTT
-	TRBV15	TRBJ1-5	few	CATRAGLTYQPQHF	TGTGCCACCAGGGCGGGACTGACTTATCAGCCCCAGCATTTT
-	TRBV21-1	TRBJ1-2	once	CASSTPLNIQTGKDGYTF	TGTGCCAGCAGCACCCCCCTCAACATTCAAACAGGGAAGGATGGCTACACCTTC
TRBD2	TRBV12-5	TRBJ2-3	-	CASGFGSIWASGGPFVDTQYF	TGTGCTAGTGGTTTTGGGTCTATTTGGGCTAGCGGGGGCCCTTTTGTGGATACGCAGTATTTT
TRBD1	TRBV5-1	TRBJ2-2	-	CASSGTGGTGELFF	TGCGCCAGCAGCGGGACAGGGGGCACCGGGGAGCTGTTTTTT
-	TRBV9	TRBJ1-2	-	CASSVGWPHGYTF	TGTGCCAGCAGCGTAGGTTGGCCCCATGGCTACACCTTC
TRBD1	TRBV18	TRBJ1-5	-	CASSPGTGGNQPQHF	TGTGCCAGCTCACCAGGGACAGGGGGGAATCAGCCCCAGCATTTT
TRBD2	TRBV4-2	TRBJ2-1	-	CASSQAAKLAGEGGEQFF	TGTGCCAGCAGCCAGGCAGCCAAACTAGCGGGAGAAGGTGGTGAGCAGTTCTTC
TRBD1	TRBV5-4	TRBJ1-4	-	CASSSRDRGGEKLFF	TGTGCCAGCAGCTCGCGGGACAGGGGTGGTGAAAAACTGTTTTTT
TRBD2	TRBV9	TRBJ2-3	-	CASSISGIVTDTQYF	TGTGCCAGCAGCATTAGCGGGATTGTCACAGATACGCAGTATTTT
-	TRBV6-6	TRBJ1-4	-	CASSRQTQGTINEKLFF	TGTGCCAGCAGTCGTCAAACCCAGGGAACAATTAATGAAAAACTGTTTTTT
-	TRBV4-3	TRBJ2-3	once	CASSQDGGGTDTQYF	TGCGCCAGCAGCCAAGACGGAGGAGGCACAGATACGCAGTATTTT
-	TRBV14	TRBJ1-2	-	CASSQVRGSGYTF	TGTGCCAGCAGCCAAGTGAGGGGGTCTGGCTACACCTTC
-	TRBV20-1	TRBJ2-5	-	CSAREWETQYF	TGCAGTGCCCGGGAGTGGGAGACCCAGTACTTC
TRBD2	TRBV4-2	TRBJ2-7	-	CASSPTSGGPSSYEQYF	TGTGCCAGCAGCCCGACTAGCGGGGGGCCGAGCTCCTACGAGCAGTACTTC
-	TRBV5-1	TRBJ1-4	-	CASRPTEENEKLFF	TGCGCCAGCAGGCCGACAGAAGAAAATGAAAAACTGTTTTTT
-	TRBV5-1	TRBJ2-1	-	CASSLVGDSYNEQFF	TGCGCCAGCAGCTTGGTAGGGGATTCCTACAATGAGCAGTTCTTC
TRBD2	TRBV3-1/TRBV3-2	TRBJ2-7	-	CATRTSGRAYEQYF	TGTGCCACACGGACTAGCGGGAGGGCCTACGAGCAGTACTTC
TRBD1	TRBV7-8	TRBJ2-2	few	CASSIRDRGPGELFF	TGTGCCAGCAGCATCCGGGACAGGGGACCCGGGGAGCTGTTTTTT
TRBD1	TRBV7-3	TRBJ2-3	-	CASSPHDRVTDTQYF	TGTGCCAGCAGCCCACACGACAGGGTCACAGATACGCAGTATTTT
-	TRBV12-3/TRBV12-4	TRBJ2-1	once	CASSKHSQFF	TGTGCCAGCAGCAAGCATTCGCAGTTCTTC
TRBD1	TRBV4-1	TRBJ2-7	-	CASSQPGQGNEQYF	TGCGCCAGCAGCCAACCGGGACAGGGGAACGAGCAGTACTTC
-	TRBV30	TRBJ1-2	-	CAGRPQPNYGYTF	TGTGCCGGAAGGCCACAGCCAAACTATGGCTACACCTTC
-	TRBV5-1	TRBJ1-6	-	CASRSGFRPDSPLHF	TGCGCCAGCAGATCCGGGTTCAGACCCGATTCACCCCTCCACTTT
TRBD2	TRBV4-2	TRBJ2-5	-	CASSHPPLRLTSGGWQETQYF	TGTGCCAGCAGCCACCCCCCTCTTAGGTTAACTAGCGGGGGGTGGCAAGAGACCCAGTACTTC
TRBD1	TRBV7-2	TRBJ2-7	-	CASSLVGDRANYEQYF	TGTGCCAGCAGCTTAGTGGGGGACAGGGCAAACTACGAGCAGTACTTC
-	TRBV1	TRBJ1-1	-	CTSSHSIGAFF	TGCACCAGCAGCCACTCGATCGGAGCTTTCTTT
-	TRBV3-1/TRBV3-2	TRBJ1-1	-	CASSQGAPGTEAFF	TGTGCCAGCAGCCAGGGGGCGCCGGGCACTGAAGCTTTCTTT
-	TRBV30	TRBJ1-2	-	CAWSGQDHTPYGYTF	TGTGCCTGGAGTGGACAGGACCACACCCCTTATGGCTACACCTTC
-	TRBV7-8	TRBJ2-3	-	CASSKRWARTDTQYF	TGTGCCAGCAGCAAAAGGTGGGCGCGCACAGATACGCAGTATTTT
-	TRBV11-1	TRBJ1-2	-	CASSSAAGNYGYTF	TGTGCCAGCAGCTCCGCGGCGGGTAACTATGGCTACACCTTC
-	TRBV3-1/TRBV3-2	TRBJ2-7	-	CASSQESGSYEQYF	TGTGCCAGCAGCCAAGAATCAGGCTCCTACGAGCAGTACTTC
TRBD2	TRBV7-9	TRBJ2-1	once	CASSLVDSGGPRWNEQFF	TGTGCCAGCAGCTTAGTAGATAGCGGGGGCCCCCGTTGGAATGAGCAGTTCTTC
-	TRBV3-1/TRBV3-2	TRBJ1-6	-	CASSQERSRVRSPLHF	TGTGCCAGCAGCCAAGAGCGGTCCAGGGTGAGATCACCCCTCCACTTT
-	TRBV3-1/TRBV3-2	TRBJ1-6	-	CASSQDRHSTLHF	TGTGCCAGCAGCCAAGATCGCCATTCTACCCTCCACTTT
-	TRBV30	TRBJ1-2	-	CAWSKQGKGYTF	TGTGCCTGGAGTAAACAGGGCAAAGGCTACACCTTC
-	TRBV2	TRBJ1-5	-	CASRGAVGSGSNQPQHF	TGTGCCAGCAGGGGGGCGGTTGGTTCTGGTAGCAATCAGCCCCAGCATTTT